The 9 T cell receptor beta chains below were found in one sample sequenced in a study of blood T cell repertoires in COVID-19. Repertoires were generated with immunoSEQ multiplex PCR, while TCRdb's copy carries only in-frame clones and drops some. The data show approximately 210,000 clones, just over 85% seen once. Sequencing was carried out using peripheral blood. These receptors came from a man aged 25-40 years who had recovered from COVID-19.

The chain recombines TRBV30 with TRBJ1-5, with a tentative D call TRBD1 (6 bases). Germline lookup yields CDR1 GTSNPN and CDR2 SVGIG (reference sequence). With 5 bases removed from V and 5 bases from J, the gap between germline ends came to 22 bases. CDR3 length: 16 amino acids. Written as DNA, the CDR3 is TGTGCCTGGGCTAGGGGGGGCGCCGTATATTATCAGCCCCAGCATTTT. Its translation: CAWARGGAVYYQPQHF.

CDR3 loop: CASQPTGDTGELFF. The CDR3, as DNA: TGTGCCAGCCAACCGACAGGGGACACCGGGGAGCTGTTTTTT. The chain employs TRBV6-5 and TRBJ2-2; 8 bases are a match to TRBD1. The germline gives CDR1 MNHEY, CDR2 SVGAGI. V was clipped by 8 bases and J by 3 bases; unmatched bases: 5. This CDR3 comprises 14 residues.

V and J are TRBV27 and TRBJ1-2, with D perhaps TRBD1 (5 bases). The CDR3 contains 14 residues. Trimming took off 5 bases at V and 2 bases at J, with 12 bases between the two ends. Per germline, CDR1 MNHEY and CDR2 SMNVEV (reference sequence). CDR3 nucleotides: TGTGCCAGCAGTGACTCCGACAGAAACTATGGCTACACCTTC. Amino acid sequence: CASSDSDRNYGYTF.

This sequence joins TRBV7-9 and TRBJ1-1; 7 bases agree with TRBD1. CDR1 and CDR2 (germline): SEHNR, FQNEAQ (reference sequence). Unmatched junction bases numbered 3, after V lost 4 bases and J lost 7 bases. The CDR3 has 12 residues. The CDR3 DNA reads as TGTGCCAGCAGCTCTGCAGGGGGTGAAGCTTTCTTT. As protein: CASSSAGGEAFF.

The V and J genes are TRBV6-5 and TRBJ2-3; 7 positions agree with TRBD1. The CDR3 spans 15 residues. The germline CDR1 and CDR2 sequences are MNHEY and SVGAGI. J was trimmed by 0 bases and V by 2 bases; bases with no gene match: 2. The CDR3 loop reads CASSYRDRSTDTQYF. The CDR3 DNA reads as TGTGCCAGCAGTTACCGGGACAGAAGCACAGATACGCAGTATTTT.

This chain joins TRBV7-8 and TRBJ1-2; possibly TRBD1 for D (5 bases). The germline V and J ends were trimmed by 5 bases and 6 bases, with 10 bases remaining between them. There are 12 residues in the CDR3. CDR1 and CDR2 (germline): SGHVS, FQNEAQ. The CDR3 DNA sequence: TGTGCCAGCAGCCTGCGACAGAATGGCTACACCTTC. It encodes CASSLRQNGYTF.

The chain employs TRBV18 and TRBJ2-5, with 7 bases fitting TRBD1. V was pared by 6 bases and J by 3 bases, with 10 bases of the junction left unmatched. The CDR3 is 15 residues long. Germline CDR1 and CDR2: KGHSH and LQKENI. This CDR3 reads CASSQHRGGEETQYF. The CDR3 region has the DNA TGTGCCAGCTCCCAACACAGGGGTGGGGAAGAGACCCAGTACTTC.

V gene TRBV4-3 combines with J gene TRBJ1-6; D is ambiguous. This CDR3 is built from 17 residues. V was pared by 0 bases and J by 0 bases, with 9 bases between. Germline CDR1 is LGHNA and CDR2 is YSLEER. The CDR3 DNA follows: TGCGCCAGCAGCCAAGAGTCCGGGAGCTCCTATAATTCACCCCTCCACTTT. This codes for CASSQESGSSYNSPLHF.

The chain carries TRBV2 and TRBJ2-5, with D possibly being TRBD2 (6 bases). V was clipped by 4 bases and J by 5 bases, with 14 bases between them. This CDR3 is built from 14 residues. In germline, CDR1 is SNHLY, CDR2 FYNNEI. The CDR3 nucleotides are TGTGCCAGCAGTGTTCCGGGGAGGAGCGAGACCCAGTACTTC. Translated, it gives CASSVPGRSETQYF.